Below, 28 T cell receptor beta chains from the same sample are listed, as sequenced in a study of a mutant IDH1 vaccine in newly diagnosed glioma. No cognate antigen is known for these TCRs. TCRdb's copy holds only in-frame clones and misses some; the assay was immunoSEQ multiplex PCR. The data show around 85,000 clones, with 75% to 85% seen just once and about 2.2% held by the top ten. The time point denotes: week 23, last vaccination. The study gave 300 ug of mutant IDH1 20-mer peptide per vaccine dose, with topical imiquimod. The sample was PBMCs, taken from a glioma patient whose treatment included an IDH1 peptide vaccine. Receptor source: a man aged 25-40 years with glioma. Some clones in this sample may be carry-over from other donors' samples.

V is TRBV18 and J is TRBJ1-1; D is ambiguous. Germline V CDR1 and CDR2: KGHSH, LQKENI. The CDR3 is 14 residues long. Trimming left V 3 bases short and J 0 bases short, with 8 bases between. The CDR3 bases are TGTGCCAGCTCACCGGTTCACATGAACACTGAAGCTTTCTTT. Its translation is CASSPVHMNTEAFF.

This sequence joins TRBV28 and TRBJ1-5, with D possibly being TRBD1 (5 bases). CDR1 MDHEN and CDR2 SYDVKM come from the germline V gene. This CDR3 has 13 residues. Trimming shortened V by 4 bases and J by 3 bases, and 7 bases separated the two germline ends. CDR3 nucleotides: TGTGCCAGCAGTTACAGGCCCAATCAGCCCCAGCATTTT. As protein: CASSYRPNQPQHF. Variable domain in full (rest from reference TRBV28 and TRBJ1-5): DVKVTQSSRYLVKRTGEKVFLECVQDMDHENMFWYRQDPGLGLRLIYFSYDVKMKEKGDIPEGYSVSREKKERFSLILESASTNQTSMYLCASSYRPNQPQHFGDGTRLSIL.

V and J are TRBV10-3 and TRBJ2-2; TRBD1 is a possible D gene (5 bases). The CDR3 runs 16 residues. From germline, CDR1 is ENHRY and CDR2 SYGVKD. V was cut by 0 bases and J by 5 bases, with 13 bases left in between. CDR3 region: CAISESFAGMTGELFF. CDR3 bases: TGTGCCATCAGTGAGTCATTCGCAGGGATGACCGGGGAGCTGTTTTTT.

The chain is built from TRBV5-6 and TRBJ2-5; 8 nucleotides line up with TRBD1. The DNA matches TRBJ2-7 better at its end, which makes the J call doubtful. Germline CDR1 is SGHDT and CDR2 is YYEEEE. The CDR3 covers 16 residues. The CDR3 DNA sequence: TGTGCCAGCAGCCCGACGGGACAGGCATACTCCTACGAGCAGTACTTC. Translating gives CASSPTGQAYSYEQYF.

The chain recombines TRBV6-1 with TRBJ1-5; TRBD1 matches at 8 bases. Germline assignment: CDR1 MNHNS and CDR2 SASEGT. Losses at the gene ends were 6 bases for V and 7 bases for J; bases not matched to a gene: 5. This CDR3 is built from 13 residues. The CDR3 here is CASRSPGGQPQHF. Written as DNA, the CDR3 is TGTGCCAGCAGGTCCCCAGGGGGCCAGCCCCAGCATTTT.

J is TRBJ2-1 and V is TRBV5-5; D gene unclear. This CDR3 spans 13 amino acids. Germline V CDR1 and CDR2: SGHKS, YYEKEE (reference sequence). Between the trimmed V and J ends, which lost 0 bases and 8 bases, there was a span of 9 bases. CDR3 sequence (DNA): TGTGCCAGCAGCTTGGTATTGTTCCATGAGCAGTTCTTC. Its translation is CASSLVLFHEQFF.

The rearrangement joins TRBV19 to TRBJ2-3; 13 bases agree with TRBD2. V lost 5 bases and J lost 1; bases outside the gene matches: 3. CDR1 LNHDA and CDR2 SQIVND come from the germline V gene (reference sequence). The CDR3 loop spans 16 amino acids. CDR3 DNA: TGTGCCAGTAGTTTAACTAGCGGGAGGGGCACAGATACGCAGTATTTT. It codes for CASSLTSGRGTDTQYF. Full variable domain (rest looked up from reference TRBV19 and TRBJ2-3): DGGITQSPKYLFRKEGQNVTLSCEQNLNHDAMYWYRQDPGQGLRLIYYSQIVNDFQKGDIAEGYSVSREKKESFPLTVTSAQKNPTAFYLCASSLTSGRGTDTQYFGPGTRLTVL.

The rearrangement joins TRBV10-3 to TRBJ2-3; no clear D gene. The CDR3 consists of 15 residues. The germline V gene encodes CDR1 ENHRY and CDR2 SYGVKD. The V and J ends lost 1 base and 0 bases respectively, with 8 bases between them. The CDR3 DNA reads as TGTGCCATCAGTGAGTTGAGGTTGAGCACAGATACGCAGTATTTT. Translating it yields CAISELRLSTDTQYF.

The CDR3, as DNA: TGCGCCAGCAGTCAATTTAGGGGGCCACGGGCTTTCTTT. Its protein is CASSQFRGPRAFF. The chain joins TRBV23-1 to TRBJ1-1; 7 nucleotides line up with TRBD1. TRBV23-1 is noted as an ORF with a role that remains uncertain. The CDR3 covers 13 residues. V lost 1 base to trimming and J lost 11 bases; unmatched junction nucleotides: 7.

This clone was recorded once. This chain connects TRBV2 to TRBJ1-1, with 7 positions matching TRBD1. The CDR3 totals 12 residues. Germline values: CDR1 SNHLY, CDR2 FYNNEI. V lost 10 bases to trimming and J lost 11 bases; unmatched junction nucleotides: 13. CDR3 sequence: CAKLRDREWAFF. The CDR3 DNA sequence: TGTGCCAAACTCCGCGACAGGGAATGGGCTTTCTTT. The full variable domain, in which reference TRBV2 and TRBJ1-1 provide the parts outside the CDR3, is EPEVTQTPSHQVTQMGQEVILRCVPISNHLYFYWYRQILGQKVEFLVSFYNNEISEKSEIFDDQFSVERPDGSNFTLKIRSTKLEDSAMYFCAKLRDREWAFFGQGTRLTVV.

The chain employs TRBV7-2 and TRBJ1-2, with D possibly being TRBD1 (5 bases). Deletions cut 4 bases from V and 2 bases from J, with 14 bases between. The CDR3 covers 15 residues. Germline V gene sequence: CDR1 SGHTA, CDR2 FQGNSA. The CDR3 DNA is TGTGCCAGCAGCTCCCGGGGGGACCTAAACTATGGCTACACCTTC. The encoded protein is CASSSRGDLNYGYTF.

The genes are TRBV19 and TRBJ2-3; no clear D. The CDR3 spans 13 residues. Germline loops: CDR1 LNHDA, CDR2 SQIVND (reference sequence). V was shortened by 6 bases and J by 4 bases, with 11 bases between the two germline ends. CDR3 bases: TGTGCCAGTAGGGGGTCTCAGGCAGATACGCAGTATTTT. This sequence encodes CASRGSQADTQYF. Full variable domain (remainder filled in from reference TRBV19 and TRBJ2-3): DGGITQSPKYLFRKEGQNVTLSCEQNLNHDAMYWYRQDPGQGLRLIYYSQIVNDFQKGDIAEGYSVSREKKESFPLTVTSAQKNPTAFYLCASRGSQADTQYFGPGTRLTVL.

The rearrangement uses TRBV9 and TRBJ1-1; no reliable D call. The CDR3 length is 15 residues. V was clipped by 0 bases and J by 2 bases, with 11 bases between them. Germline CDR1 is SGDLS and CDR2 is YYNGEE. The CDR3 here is CASSVAMGSNTEAFF. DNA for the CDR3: TGTGCCAGCAGCGTAGCAATGGGTAGTAACACTGAAGCTTTCTTT.

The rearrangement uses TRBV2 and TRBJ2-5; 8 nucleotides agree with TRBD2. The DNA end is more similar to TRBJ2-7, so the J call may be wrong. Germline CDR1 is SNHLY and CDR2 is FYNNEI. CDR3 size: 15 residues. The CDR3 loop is CASSANSGGGYEQYF. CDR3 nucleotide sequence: TGTGCCAGCAGTGCCAACAGCGGGGGCGGCTACGAGCAGTACTTC.

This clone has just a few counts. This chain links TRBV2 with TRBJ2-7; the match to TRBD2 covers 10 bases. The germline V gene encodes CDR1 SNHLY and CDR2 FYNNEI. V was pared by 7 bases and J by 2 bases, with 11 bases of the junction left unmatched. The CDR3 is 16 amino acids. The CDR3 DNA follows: TGTGCCAGCATATCCAAGACCAGCGGGAGGGCCTACGAGCAGTACTTC. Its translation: CASISKTSGRAYEQYF.

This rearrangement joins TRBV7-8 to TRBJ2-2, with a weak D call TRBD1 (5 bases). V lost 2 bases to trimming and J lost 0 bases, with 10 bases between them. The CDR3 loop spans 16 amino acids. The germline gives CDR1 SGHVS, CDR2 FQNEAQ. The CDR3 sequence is CASSLLKGTNTGELFF. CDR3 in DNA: TGTGCCAGCAGCTTACTAAAGGGGACGAACACCGGGGAGCTGTTTTTT.

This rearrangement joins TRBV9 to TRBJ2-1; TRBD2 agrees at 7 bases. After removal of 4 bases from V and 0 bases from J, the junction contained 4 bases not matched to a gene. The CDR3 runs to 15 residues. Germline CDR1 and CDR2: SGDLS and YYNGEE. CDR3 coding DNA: TGTGCCAGCAGCACGAGCGGGGACTCCTACAATGAGCAGTTCTTC. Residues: CASSTSGDSYNEQFF.

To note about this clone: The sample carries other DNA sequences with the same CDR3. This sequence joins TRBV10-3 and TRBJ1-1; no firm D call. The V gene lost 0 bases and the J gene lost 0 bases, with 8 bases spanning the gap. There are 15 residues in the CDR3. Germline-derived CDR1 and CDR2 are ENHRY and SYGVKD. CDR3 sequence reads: CAISESGRMNTEAFF. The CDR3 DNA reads TGTGCCATCAGTGAGTCCGGCCGGATGAACACTGAAGCTTTCTTT.

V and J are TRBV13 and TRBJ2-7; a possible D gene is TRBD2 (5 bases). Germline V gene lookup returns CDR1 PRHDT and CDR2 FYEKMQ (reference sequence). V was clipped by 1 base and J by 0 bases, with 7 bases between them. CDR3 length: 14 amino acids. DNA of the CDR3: TGTGCCAGCAGCTTAGCCCGGGACTCCTACGAGCAGTACTTC. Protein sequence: CASSLARDSYEQYF.

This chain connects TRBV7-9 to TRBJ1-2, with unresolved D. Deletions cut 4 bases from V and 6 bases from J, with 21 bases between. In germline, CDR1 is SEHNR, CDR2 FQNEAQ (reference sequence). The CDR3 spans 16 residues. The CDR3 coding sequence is TGTGCCAGCAGCTCAACTTCAGGACCGATCGTCAATGGCTACACCTTC. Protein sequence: CASSSTSGPIVNGYTF.

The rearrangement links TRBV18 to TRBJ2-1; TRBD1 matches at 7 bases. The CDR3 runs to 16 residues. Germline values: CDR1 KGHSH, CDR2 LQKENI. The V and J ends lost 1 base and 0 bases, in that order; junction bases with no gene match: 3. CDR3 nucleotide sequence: TGTGCCAGCTCACCACAGGGGGCCGGCTCCTACAATGAGCAGTTCTTC. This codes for CASSPQGAGSYNEQFF.

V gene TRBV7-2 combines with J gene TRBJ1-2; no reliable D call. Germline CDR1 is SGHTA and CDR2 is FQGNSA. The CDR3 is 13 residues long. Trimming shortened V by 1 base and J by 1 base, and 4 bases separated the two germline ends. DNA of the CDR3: TGTGCCAGCAGCTTAGACAATAACTATGGCTACACCTTC. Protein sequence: CASSLDNNYGYTF. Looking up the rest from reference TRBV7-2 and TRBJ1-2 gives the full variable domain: GAGVSQSPSNKVTEKGKDVELRCDPISGHTALYWYRQSLGQGLEFLIYFQGNSAPDKSGLPSDRFSAERTGGSVSTLTIQRTQQEDSAVYLCASSLDNNYGYTFGSGTRLTVV.

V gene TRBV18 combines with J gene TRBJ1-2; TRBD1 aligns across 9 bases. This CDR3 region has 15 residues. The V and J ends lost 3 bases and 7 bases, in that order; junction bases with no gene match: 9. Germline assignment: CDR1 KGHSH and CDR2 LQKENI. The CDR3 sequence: CASSPSGQGRFGYTF. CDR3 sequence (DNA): TGTGCCAGCTCACCCTCTGGACAGGGGCGCTTTGGCTACACCTTC.

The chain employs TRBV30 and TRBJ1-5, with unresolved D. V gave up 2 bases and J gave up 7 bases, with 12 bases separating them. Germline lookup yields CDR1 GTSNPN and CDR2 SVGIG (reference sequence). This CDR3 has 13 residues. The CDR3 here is CAWSRSGGQPQHF. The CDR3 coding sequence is TGTGCCTGGAGTCGATCAGGAGGCCAGCCCCAGCATTTT. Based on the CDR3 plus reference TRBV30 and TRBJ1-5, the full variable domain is SQTIHQWPATLVQPVGSPLSLECTVEGTSNPNLYWYRQAAGRGLQLLFYSVGIGQISSEVPQNLSASRPQDRQFILSSKKLLLSDSGFYLCAWSRSGGQPQHFGDGTRLSIL.

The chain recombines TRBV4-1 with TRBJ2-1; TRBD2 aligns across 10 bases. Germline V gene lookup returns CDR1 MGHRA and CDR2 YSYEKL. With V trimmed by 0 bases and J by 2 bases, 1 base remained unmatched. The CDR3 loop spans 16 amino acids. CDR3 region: CASSQESGGAYNEQFF. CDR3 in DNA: TGCGCCAGCAGCCAAGAAAGCGGGGGGGCCTACAATGAGCAGTTCTTC.

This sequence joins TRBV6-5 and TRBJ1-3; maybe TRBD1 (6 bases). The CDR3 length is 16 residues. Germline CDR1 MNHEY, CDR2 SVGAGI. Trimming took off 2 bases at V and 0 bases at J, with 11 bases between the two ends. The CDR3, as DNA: TGTGCCAGCAGTTACGGTACAGGGAGCTCTGGAAACACCATATATTTT. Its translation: CASSYGTGSSGNTIYF.

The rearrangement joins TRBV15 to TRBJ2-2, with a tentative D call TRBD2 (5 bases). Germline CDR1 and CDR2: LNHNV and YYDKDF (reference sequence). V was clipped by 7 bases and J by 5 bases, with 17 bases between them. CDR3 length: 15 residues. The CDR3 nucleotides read TGTGCCACCACCCCCAAACGGGGAAGTACCGGGGAGCTGTTTTTT. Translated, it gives CATTPKRGSTGELFF.

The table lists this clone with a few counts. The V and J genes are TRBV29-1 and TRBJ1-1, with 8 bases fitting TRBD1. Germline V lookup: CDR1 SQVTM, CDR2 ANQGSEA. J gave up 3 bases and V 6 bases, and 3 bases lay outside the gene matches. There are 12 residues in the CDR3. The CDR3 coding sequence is TGCAGCGTGACAGGGGCTGACACTGAAGCTTTCTTT. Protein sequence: CSVTGADTEAFF.